This T cell receptor (beta chain) derives from a study of cytomegalovirus exposure and HLA in healthy donors. This clone has a handful of counts. Healthy individuals who donated bone marrow served as the donors. These donors counted as nominally healthy when sampled, but unrecorded immune exposures were likely. CDR3 size: 15 residues. V shed 4 bases and J 6 bases; nucleotides not matched to a gene: 10. Per germline, CDR1 MNHNS and CDR2 SASEGT. The PCR had 60 Vbeta and 13 Jbeta primers. Sequenced by immunoSEQ multiplex PCR; TCRdb stores in-frame clones only, minus some. The table lists about 93,000 clones, roughly 60% of them singletons, with more than 5% in the top ten.

This sequence joins TRBV6-1 and TRBJ2-7; TRBD2 matches at 9 bases. Specimen: PBMCs. This clonotype was obtained from a boy younger than 18 in good health and CMV-seropositive. The CDR3 DNA sequence: TGTGCCAGCAGTGCCTCAGAGCGGGGGGTTTGCGAGCAGTACTTC. Its protein is CASSASERGVCEQYF.